This record covers a single T cell receptor (beta chain). Its antigen is unknown. This sample was included in a study of cytomegalovirus exposure and HLA in healthy donors. Study context: Per a later analysis, the roughly 670 first-cohort and 95 to 150 validation repertoires shared one platform. General study results and limits: High sensitivity and specificity were reportedly achieved when the classifier diagnosed cytomegalovirus status. The study labeled 180 or so TCR beta chains cytomegalovirus-associated.

The table came from immunoSEQ multiplex PCR; TCRdb's copy has only in-frame clones and leaves some out. The sample has just under 75,000 clones, 94% seen once. V was shortened by 8 bases and J by 3 bases, with 16 bases between the two germline ends. The V gene's germline CDR1 is MDHEN and CDR2 SYDVKM. The CDR3 is 14 residues long. The gene calls are TRBV28 and TRBJ1-1; possibly TRBD1 for D (6 bases). The source of this sequence is a young woman in good health and CMV-seropositive. Sequences were obtained from PBMCs. CDR3 bases: TGTGCCAGCGGTGCAGGGGCCAGGGACACTGAAGCTTTCTTT. Translated: CASGAGARDTEAFF. Combining the CDR3 with reference TRBV28 and TRBJ1-1 gives the whole variable domain DVKVTQSSRYLVKRTGEKVFLECVQDMDHENMFWYRQDPGLGLRLIYFSYDVKMKEKGDIPEGYSVSREKKERFSLILESASTNQTSMYLCASGAGARDTEAFFGQGTRLTVV.